This T cell receptor beta chain was found in a study of Ad26.COV2.S vaccination and SARS-CoV-2 variants. Study-wide points: Vaccine recipients showed a spike-specific TCR breadth that was higher than in placebo recipients. Vaccinees reportedly had broad spike-specific CD8+ and CD4+ T cell responses.

Treatment: about 20 received Ad26.COV2.S at low or high dose, single or two shots; five or six received placebo; per-sample allocation not given. Sampling was performed 63 days after the first vaccine or placebo injection. The donor was a Boston adult aged 18-55 years. Germline V gene lookup returns CDR1 KGHDR and CDR2 SFDVKD. V was clipped by 0 bases and J by 6 bases, with 12 bases between them. This CDR3 region has 15 residues. TCRdb's table, derived via immunoSEQ multiplex PCR, lists solely in-frame clones and lacks some. The sample has approximately 480,000 clones, around 88% seen once. On this clone itself: What it binds is not known.

This chain connects TRBV24-1 to TRBJ2-3; unclear D gene. The sequencing here drew on peripheral blood, taken in a trial of Ad26.COV2.S vaccine versus placebo. The sequence came from a person aged 18-65 years who received the Ad26.COV2.S COVID-19 vaccine or a placebo. CDR3 nucleotides: TGTGCCACCAGTGATTTGAAAAACGGAAGGGATACGCAGTATTTT. As protein: CATSDLKNGRDTQYF.